Given below is one T cell receptor beta chain in context. Its target is not known. These data are taken from a study of cytomegalovirus exposure and HLA in healthy donors. Broader study findings: In vitro testing confirmed three CMV-associated chains as specific for CMV antigens.

The CDR3 runs 16 residues. Germline assignment: CDR1 SGDLS and CDR2 YYNGEE. The germline V and J ends were trimmed by 0 bases and 1 base, with 12 bases remaining between them. Clones were sequenced by immunoSEQ multiplex PCR, and TCRdb holds only the in-frame ones, with some missing. The table lists approximately 210,000 clones, roughly 88% of them singletons. Input material: PBMCs. The sequence came from a woman younger than 30 in good health and CMV-seronegative. The chain uses TRBV9 and TRBJ2-3; D is ambiguous. The CDR3 loop is CASSVASTLRTDTQYF. CDR3 nucleotide sequence: TGTGCCAGCAGCGTAGCTAGTACACTTCGCACAGATACGCAGTATTTT.